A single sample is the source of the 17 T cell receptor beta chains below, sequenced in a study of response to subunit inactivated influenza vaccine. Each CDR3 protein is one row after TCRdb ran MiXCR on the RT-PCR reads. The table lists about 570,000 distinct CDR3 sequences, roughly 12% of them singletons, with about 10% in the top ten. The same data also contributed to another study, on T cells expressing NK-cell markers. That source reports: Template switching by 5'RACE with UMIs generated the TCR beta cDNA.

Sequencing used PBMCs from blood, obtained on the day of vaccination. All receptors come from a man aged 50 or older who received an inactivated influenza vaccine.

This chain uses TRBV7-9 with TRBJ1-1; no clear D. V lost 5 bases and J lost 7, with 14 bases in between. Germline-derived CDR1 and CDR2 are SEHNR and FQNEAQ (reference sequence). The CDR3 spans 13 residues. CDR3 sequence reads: CASSPGEGIEAFF. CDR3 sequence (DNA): TGTGCCAGCAGCCCGGGTGAGGGCATTGAAGCTTTCTTT. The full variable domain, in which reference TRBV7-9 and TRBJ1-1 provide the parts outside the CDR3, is DTGVSQNPRHKITKRGQNVTFRCDPISEHNRLYWYRQTLGQGPEFLTYFQNEAQLEKSRLLSDRFSAERPKGSFSTLEIQRTEQGDSAMYLCASSPGEGIEAFFGQGTRLTVV.

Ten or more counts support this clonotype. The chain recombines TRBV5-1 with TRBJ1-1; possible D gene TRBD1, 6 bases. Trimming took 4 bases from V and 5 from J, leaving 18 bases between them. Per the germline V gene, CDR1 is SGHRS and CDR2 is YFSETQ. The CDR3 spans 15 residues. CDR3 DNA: TGCGCCAGCAGCGCCCTCAGCAGGGGAGGAACTGAAGCTTTCTTT. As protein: CASSALSRGGTEAFF.

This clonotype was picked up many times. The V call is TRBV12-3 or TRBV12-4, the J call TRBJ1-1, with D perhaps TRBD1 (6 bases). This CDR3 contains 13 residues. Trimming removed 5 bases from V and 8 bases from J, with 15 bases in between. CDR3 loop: CASSPTRTVEAFF. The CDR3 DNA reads TGTGCCAGCAGTCCTACCCGGACAGTCGAAGCTTTCTTT.

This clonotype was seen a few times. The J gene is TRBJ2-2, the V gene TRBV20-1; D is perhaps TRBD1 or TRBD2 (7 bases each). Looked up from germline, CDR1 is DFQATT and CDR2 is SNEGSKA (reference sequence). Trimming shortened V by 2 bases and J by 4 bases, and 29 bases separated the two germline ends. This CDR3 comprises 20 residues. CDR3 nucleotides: TGCAGTGCTAGATTCAGGGGGGGATTTGGGGCGGAGTTCAGCACCGGGGAGCTGTTTTTT. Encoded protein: CSARFRGGFGAEFSTGELFF.

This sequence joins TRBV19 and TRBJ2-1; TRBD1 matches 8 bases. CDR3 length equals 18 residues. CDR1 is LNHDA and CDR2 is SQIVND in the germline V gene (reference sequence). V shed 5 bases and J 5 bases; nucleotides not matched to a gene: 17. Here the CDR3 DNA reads TGTGCCAGTAGTCCGTCACCGGGACAGGATAACCCACACAATGAGCAGTTCTTC. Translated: CASSPSPGQDNPHNEQFF. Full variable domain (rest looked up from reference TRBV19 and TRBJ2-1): DGGITQSPKYLFRKEGQNVTLSCEQNLNHDAMYWYRQDPGQGLRLIYYSQIVNDFQKGDIAEGYSVSREKKESFPLTVTSAQKNPTAFYLCASSPSPGQDNPHNEQFFGPGTRLTVL.

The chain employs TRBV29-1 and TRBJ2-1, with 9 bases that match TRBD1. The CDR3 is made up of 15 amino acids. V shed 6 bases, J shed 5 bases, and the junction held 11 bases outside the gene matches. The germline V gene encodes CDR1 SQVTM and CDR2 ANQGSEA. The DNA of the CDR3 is TGCAGCGTGGCACCGGGACAGGGAAACAACAATGAGCAGTTCTTC. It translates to CSVAPGQGNNNEQFF.

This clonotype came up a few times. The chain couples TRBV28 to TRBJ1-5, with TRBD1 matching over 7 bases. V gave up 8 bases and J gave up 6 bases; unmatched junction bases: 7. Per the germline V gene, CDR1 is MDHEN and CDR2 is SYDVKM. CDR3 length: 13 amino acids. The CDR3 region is CASWRQGGQPQHF. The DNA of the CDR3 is TGTGCCAGCTGGAGACAGGGAGGTCAGCCCCAGCATTTT.

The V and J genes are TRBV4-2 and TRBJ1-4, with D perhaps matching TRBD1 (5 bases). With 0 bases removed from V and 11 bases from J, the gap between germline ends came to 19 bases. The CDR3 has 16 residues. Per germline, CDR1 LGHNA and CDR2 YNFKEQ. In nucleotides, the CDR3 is TGTGCCAGCAGCCAAGATGCAGCTCAGGGTGCTTGGAAACTGTTTTTT. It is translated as CASSQDAAQGAWKLFF.

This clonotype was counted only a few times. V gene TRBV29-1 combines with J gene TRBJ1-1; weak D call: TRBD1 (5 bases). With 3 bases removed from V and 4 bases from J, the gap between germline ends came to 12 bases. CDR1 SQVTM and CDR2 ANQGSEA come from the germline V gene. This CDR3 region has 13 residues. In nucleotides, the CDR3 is TGCAGCGTTGAGAGACAGACTTCCACTGAAGCTTTCTTT. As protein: CSVERQTSTEAFF.

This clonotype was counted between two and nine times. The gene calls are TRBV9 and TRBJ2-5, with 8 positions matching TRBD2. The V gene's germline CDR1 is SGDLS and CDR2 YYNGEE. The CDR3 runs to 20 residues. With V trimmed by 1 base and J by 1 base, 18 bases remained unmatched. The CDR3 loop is CASSVRPAEVSGKIQETQYF. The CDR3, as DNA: TGTGCCAGCAGCGTACGGCCGGCAGAGGTTAGCGGGAAGATCCAAGAGACCCAGTACTTC. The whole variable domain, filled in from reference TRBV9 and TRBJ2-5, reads DSGVTQTPKHLITATGQRVTLRCSPRSGDLSVYWYQQSLDQGLQFLIQYYNGEERAKGNILERFSAQQFPDLHSELNLSSLELGDSALYFCASSVRPAEVSGKIQETQYFGPGTRLLVL.

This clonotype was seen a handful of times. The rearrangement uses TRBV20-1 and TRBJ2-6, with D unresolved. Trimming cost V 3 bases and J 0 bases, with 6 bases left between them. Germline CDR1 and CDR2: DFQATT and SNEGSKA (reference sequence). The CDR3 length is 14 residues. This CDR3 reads CSARNPSGANVLTF. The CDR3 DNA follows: TGCAGTGCTAGGAACCCCTCTGGGGCCAACGTCCTGACTTTC.

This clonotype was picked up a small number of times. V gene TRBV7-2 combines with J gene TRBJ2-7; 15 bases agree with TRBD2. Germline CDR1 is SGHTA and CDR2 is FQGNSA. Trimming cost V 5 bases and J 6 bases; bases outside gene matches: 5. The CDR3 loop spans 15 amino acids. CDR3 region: CASSMGLAGGFEQYF. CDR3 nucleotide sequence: TGTGCCAGCAGCATGGGACTAGCGGGAGGTTTCGAGCAGTACTTC.

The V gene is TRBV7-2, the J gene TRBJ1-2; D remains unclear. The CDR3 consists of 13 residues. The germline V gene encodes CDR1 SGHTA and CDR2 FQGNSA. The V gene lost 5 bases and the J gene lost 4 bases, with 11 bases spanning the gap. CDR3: CASSPRAPYGYTF. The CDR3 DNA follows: TGTGCCAGCAGCCCCCGGGCCCCCTATGGCTACACCTTC.

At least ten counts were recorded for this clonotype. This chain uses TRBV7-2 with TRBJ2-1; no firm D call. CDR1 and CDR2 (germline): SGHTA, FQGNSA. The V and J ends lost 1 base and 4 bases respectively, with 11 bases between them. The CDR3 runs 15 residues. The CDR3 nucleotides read TGTGCCAGCAGCTTAGGTGGGGTTATTTACAATGAGCAGTTCTTC. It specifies CASSLGGVIYNEQFF. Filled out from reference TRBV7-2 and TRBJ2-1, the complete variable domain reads GAGVSQSPSNKVTEKGKDVELRCDPISGHTALYWYRQSLGQGLEFLIYFQGNSAPDKSGLPSDRFSAERTGGSVSTLTIQRTQQEDSAVYLCASSLGGVIYNEQFFGPGTRLTVL.

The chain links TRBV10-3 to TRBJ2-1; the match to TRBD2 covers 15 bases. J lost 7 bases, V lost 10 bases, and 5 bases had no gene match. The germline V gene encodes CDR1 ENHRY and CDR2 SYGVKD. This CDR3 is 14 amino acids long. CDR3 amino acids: CATRTSGGANEQFF. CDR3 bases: TGTGCCACGCGGACTAGCGGGGGGGCAAATGAGCAGTTCTTC.

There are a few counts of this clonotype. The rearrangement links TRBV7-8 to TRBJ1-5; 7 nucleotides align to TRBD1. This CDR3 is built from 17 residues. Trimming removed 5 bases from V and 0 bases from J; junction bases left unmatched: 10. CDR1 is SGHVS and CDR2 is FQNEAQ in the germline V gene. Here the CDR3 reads CASSLLTGAYSNQPQHF. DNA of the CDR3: TGTGCCAGCAGCCTCCTTACAGGGGCTTATAGCAATCAGCCCCAGCATTTT. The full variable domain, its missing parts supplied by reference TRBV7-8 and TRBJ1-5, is GAGVSQSPRYKVAKRGQDVALRCDPISGHVSLFWYQQALGQGPEFLTYFQNEAQLDKSGLPSDRFFAERPEGSVSTLKIQRTQQEDSAVYLCASSLLTGAYSNQPQHFGDGTRLSIL.

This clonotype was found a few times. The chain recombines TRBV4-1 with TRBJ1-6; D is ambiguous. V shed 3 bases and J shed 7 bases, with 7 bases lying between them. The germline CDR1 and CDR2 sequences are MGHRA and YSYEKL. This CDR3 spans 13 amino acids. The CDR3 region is CASSQGINSPLHF. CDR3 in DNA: TGCGCCAGCAGCCAGGGAATAAATTCACCCCTCCACTTT.